Sequencing of this T cell receptor (beta chain) was carried out in a study of ipilimumab plus nivolumab after autologous stem cell transplantation. Starting 14 to 28 days after autologous transplant, ipilimumab 1 mg/kg was given. TCRdb's copy holds only in-frame clones and misses some; the assay was immunoSEQ multiplex PCR. The sample consists of just under 9,500 clones, around 69% of them appearing once. This clone was found a few times. This sample comprised PBMCs, obtained in a trial of ipilimumab plus nivolumab as post-transplant consolidation. This receptor was taken from a female donor with multiple myeloma.

The CDR3 nucleotides are TGTGCCAGCAGTTTTAGCGGGACGGGGCAAGAGACCCAGTACTTC. Translation: CASSFSGTGQETQYF. The J gene is TRBJ2-5, the V gene TRBV27; 8 bases agree with TRBD2. Germline V gene lookup returns CDR1 MNHEY and CDR2 SMNVEV (reference sequence). V trimming: 3 bases; J trimming: 2 bases; junction bases outside the gene matches: 5. The CDR3 contains 15 residues.